The text below deals with one T cell receptor beta chain. The antigen is unknown. CDR3 length: 14 amino acids. V lost 2 bases, J lost 1 base, and 8 bases lay in between. Germline loops: CDR1 MNHEY, CDR2 SVGAGI. The repertoire was sequenced with immunoSEQ multiplex PCR; TCRdb's copy has only in-frame clones and lacks some. The sample carries 62,000 or so clones, 90% to 96% recorded once. Before surgery, patients took at least one anti-epileptic drug. This sample stems from a study of brain T cells in children with intractable seizures. Whole-study findings and limits: Pre- and post-surgery blood differed in depth, so pre-surgery absences may be undersampling.

This receptor was taken from a boy younger than two with focal cortical dysplasia and intractable seizures. Sequencing used peripheral blood, obtained at surgery. The chain is built from TRBV6-5 and TRBJ1-2, with D tentatively TRBD1 (6 bases). CDR3: CASSYRTDNYGYTF. DNA for the CDR3: TGTGCCAGCAGTTACCGGACAGATAACTATGGCTACACCTTC.